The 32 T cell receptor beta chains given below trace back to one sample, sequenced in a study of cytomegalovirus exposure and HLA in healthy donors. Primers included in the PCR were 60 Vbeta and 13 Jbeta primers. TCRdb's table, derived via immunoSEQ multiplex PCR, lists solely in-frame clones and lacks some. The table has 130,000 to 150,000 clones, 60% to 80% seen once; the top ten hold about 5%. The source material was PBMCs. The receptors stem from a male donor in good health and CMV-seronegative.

The CDR3 region has the DNA TGCGCCAGCAGCCCTGGTGTTAGCCCCTACAATGAGCAGTTCTTC. It specifies CASSPGVSPYNEQFF. The chain joins TRBV5-1 to TRBJ2-1; D unclear. V gave up 4 bases and J gave up 2 bases, with 13 bases separating them. This CDR3 has 15 amino acids. Germline-derived CDR1 and CDR2 are SGHRS and YFSETQ.

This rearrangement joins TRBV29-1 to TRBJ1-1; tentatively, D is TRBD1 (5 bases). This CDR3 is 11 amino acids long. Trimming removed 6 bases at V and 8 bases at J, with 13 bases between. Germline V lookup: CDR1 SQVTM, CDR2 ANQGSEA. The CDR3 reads CSVAGGLEAFF. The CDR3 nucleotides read TGCAGCGTCGCGGGGGGACTCGAAGCTTTCTTT.

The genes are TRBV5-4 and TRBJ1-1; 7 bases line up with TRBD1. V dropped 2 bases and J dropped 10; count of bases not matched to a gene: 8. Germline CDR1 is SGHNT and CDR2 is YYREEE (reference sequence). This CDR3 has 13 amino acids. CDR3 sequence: CASSLDRERGAFF. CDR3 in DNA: TGTGCCAGCAGCTTAGACAGGGAAAGGGGAGCTTTCTTT.

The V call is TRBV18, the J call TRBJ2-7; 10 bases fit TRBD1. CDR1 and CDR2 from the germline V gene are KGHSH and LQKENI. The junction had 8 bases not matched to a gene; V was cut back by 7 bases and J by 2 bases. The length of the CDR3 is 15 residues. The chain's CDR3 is CASFYPGQGPYEQYF. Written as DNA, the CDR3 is TGTGCCAGCTTTTACCCGGGACAGGGGCCCTACGAGCAGTACTTC.

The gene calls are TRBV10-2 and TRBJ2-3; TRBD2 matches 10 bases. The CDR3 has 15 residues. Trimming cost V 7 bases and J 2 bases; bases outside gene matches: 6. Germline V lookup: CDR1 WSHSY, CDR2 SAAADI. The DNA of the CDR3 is TGCGCCAGCACTTCAGCGGGGGGGACCACAGATACGCAGTATTTT. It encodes CASTSAGGTTDTQYF.

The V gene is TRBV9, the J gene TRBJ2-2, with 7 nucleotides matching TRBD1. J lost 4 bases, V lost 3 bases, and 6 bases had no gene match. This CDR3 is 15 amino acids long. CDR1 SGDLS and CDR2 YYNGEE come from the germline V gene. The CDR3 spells CASSAYRGTTGELFF. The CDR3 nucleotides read TGTGCCAGCAGCGCGTACAGGGGTACCACCGGGGAGCTGTTTTTT.

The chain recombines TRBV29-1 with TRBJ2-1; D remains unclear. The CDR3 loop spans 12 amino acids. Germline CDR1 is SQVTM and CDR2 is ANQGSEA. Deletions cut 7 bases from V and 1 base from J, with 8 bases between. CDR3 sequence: CSAIPSYNEQFF. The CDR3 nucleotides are TGCAGCGCTATCCCTTCCTACAATGAGCAGTTCTTC.

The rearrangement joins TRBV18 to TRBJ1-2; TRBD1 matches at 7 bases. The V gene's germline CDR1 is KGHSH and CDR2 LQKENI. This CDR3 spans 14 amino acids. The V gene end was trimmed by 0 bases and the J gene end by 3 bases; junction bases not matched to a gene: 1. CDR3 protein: CASSPPGTDYGYTF. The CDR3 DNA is TGTGCCAGCTCACCACCCGGGACAGACTATGGCTACACCTTC. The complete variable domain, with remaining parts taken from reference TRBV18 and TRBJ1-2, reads NAGVMQNPRHLVRRRGQEARLRCSPMKGHSHVYWYRQLPEEGLKFMVYLQKENIIDESGMPKERFSAEFPKEGPSILRIQQVVRGDSAAYFCASSPPGTDYGYTFGSGTRLTVV.

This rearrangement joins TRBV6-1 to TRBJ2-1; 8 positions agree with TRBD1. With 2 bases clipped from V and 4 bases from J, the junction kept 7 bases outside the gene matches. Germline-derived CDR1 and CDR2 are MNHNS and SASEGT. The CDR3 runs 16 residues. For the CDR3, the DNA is TGTGCCAGCAGTGAACGGGCCAGGGGGCTTTACAATGAGCAGTTCTTC. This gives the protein CASSERARGLYNEQFF.

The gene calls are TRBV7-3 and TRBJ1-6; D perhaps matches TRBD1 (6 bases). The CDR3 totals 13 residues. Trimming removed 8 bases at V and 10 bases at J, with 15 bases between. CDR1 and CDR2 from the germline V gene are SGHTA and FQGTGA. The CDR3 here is CASREGGGSPLHF. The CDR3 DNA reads TGTGCCAGCCGGGAGGGGGGGGGATCACCCCTCCACTTT.

The CDR3 DNA sequence: TGCGCCAGCAGTCTTGGGACAGGGGAATCACCCCTCCACTTT. It codes for CASSLGTGESPLHF. The rearrangement uses TRBV5-1 and TRBJ1-6; 10 bases align to TRBD1. The J segment lost 10 bases and the V segment lost 5 bases, leaving 6 bases of the junction unmatched. This CDR3 region has 14 residues. The germline gives CDR1 SGHRS, CDR2 YFSETQ.

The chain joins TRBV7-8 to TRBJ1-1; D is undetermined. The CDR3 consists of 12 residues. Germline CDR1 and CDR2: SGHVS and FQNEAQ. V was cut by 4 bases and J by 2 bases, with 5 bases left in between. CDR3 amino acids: CASSYSNTEAFF. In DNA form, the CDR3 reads TGTGCCAGCAGCTACAGCAACACTGAAGCTTTCTTT.

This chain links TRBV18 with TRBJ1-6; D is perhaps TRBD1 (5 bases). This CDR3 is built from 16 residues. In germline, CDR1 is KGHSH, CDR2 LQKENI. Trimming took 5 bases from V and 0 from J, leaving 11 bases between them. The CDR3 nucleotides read TGTGCCAGCTCATCGACAGCAAGCTCCTATAATTCACCCCTCCACTTT. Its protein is CASSSTASSYNSPLHF.

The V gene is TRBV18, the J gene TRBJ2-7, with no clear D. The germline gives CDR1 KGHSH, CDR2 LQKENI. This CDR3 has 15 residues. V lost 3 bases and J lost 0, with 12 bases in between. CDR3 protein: CASSPETPGSYEQYF. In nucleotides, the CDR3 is TGTGCCAGCTCACCCGAGACACCCGGCTCCTACGAGCAGTACTTC.

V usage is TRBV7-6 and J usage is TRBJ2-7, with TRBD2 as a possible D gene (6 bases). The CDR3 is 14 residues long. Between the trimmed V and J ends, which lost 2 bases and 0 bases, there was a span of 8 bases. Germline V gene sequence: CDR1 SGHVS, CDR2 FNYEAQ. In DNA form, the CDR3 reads TGTGCCAGCAGCTTATACGGGGGCTCCTACGAGCAGTACTTC. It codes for CASSLYGGSYEQYF.

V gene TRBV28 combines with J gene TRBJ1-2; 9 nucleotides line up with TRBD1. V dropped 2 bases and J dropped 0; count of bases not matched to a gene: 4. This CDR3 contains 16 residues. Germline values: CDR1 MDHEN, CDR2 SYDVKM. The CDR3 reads CASSLLGTGTNYGYTF. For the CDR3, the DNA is TGTGCCAGCAGTTTACTTGGGACAGGGACTAACTATGGCTACACCTTC.

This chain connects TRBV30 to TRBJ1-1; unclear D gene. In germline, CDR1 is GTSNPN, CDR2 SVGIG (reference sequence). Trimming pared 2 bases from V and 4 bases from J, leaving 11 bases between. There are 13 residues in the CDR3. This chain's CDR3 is CAWSNGGGTEAFF. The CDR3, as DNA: TGTGCCTGGAGTAACGGCGGTGGCACTGAAGCTTTCTTT.

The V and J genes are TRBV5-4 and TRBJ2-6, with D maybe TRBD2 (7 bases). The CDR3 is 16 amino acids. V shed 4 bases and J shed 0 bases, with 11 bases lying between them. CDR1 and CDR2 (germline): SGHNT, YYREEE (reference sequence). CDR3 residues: CASSAGAVSGANVLTF. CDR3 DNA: TGTGCCAGCAGCGCGGGGGCCGTCTCTGGGGCCAACGTCCTGACTTTC.

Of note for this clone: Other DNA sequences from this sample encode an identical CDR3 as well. The CDR3 region has the DNA TGCGCCAGCAGCCAGGCAGACAGGGGAAATTCACCCCTCCACTTT. It yields the protein CASSQADRGNSPLHF. The rearrangement links TRBV4-1 to TRBJ1-6; 8 bases match TRBD1. Germline V gene lookup returns CDR1 MGHRA and CDR2 YSYEKL. J gave up 7 bases and V 3 bases, and 5 bases lay outside the gene matches. CDR3 length equals 15 residues.

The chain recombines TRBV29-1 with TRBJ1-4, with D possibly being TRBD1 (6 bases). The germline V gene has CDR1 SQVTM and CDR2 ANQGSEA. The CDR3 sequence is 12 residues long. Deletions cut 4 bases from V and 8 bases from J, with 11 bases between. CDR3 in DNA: TGCAGCGTTGGGGGGGGGCGGGAAAAACTGTTTTTT. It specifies CSVGGGREKLFF.

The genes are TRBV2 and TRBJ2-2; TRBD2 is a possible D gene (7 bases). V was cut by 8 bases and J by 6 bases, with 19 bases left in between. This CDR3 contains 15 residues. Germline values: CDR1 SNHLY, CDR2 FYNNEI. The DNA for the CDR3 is TGTGCCAGCGACCAAAAGGGGGGGCCGGCCGGGGAGCTGTTTTTT. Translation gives CASDQKGGPAGELFF.

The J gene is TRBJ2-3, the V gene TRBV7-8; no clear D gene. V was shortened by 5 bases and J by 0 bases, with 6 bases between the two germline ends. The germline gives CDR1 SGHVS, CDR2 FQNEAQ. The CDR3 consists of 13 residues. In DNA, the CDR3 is TGTGCCAGCAGCCCCGAGAGCACAGATACGCAGTATTTT. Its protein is CASSPESTDTQYF.

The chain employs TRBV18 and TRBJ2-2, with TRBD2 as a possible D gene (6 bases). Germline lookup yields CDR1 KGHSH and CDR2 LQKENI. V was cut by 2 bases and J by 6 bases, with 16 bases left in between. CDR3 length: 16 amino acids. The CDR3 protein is CASSPNGGARAGELFF. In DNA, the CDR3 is TGTGCCAGCTCACCAAATGGAGGGGCGCGGGCCGGGGAGCTGTTTTTT.

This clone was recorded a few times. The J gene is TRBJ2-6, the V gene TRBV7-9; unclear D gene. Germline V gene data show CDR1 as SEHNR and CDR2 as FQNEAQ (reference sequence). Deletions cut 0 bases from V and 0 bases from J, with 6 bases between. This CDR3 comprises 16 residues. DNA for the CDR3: TGTGCCAGCAGCTTAGCGCTAGGCTCTGGGGCCAACGTCCTGACTTTC. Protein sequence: CASSLALGSGANVLTF.

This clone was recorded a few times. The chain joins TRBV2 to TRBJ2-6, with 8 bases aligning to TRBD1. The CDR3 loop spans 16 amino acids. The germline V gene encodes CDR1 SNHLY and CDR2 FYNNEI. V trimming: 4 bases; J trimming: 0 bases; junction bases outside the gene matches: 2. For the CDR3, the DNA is TGTGCCAGCAGTGCAGGGGGCACCTCTGGGGCCAACGTCCTGACTTTC. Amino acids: CASSAGGTSGANVLTF.

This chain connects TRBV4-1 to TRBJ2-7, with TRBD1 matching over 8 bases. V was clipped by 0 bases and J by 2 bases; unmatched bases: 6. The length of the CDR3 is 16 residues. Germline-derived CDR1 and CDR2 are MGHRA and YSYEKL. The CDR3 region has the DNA TGCGCCAGCAGCCAAGATCGGGGGACAGGAACCTACGAGCAGTACTTC. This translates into CASSQDRGTGTYEQYF.

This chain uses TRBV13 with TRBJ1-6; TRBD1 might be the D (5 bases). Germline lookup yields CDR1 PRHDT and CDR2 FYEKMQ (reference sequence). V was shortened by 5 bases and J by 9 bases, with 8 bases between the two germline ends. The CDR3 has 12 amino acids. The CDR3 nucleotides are TGTGCCAGCAGCCGAAGGGGTTCACCCCTCCACTTT. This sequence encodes CASSRRGSPLHF.

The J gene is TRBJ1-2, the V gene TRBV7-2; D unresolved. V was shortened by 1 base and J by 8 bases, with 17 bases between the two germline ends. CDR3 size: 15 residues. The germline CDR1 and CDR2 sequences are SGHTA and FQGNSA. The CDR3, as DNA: TGTGCCAGCAGCTTAGGTGTGGACTCCCCGCTGGGCTACACCTTC. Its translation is CASSLGVDSPLGYTF.

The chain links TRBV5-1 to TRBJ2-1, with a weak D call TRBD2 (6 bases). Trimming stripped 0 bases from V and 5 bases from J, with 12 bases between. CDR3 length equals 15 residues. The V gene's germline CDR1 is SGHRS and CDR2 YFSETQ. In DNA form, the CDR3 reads TGCGCCAGCAGCTTGGCCCCGGGGGACCACAATGAGCAGTTCTTC. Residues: CASSLAPGDHNEQFF.

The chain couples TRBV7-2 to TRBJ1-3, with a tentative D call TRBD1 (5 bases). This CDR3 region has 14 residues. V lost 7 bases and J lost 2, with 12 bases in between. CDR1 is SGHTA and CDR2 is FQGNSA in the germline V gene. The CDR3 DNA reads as TGTGCCAGCACCCCCGGGGGGACTGGAAACACCATATATTTT. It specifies CASTPGGTGNTIYF.

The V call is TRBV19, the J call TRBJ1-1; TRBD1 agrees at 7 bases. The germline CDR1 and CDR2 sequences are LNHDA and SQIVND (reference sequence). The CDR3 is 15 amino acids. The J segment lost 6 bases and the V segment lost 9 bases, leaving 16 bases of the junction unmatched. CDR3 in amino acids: CASAKSPTGRAEAFF. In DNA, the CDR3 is TGTGCCAGCGCTAAGTCTCCGACAGGGCGGGCTGAAGCTTTCTTT.

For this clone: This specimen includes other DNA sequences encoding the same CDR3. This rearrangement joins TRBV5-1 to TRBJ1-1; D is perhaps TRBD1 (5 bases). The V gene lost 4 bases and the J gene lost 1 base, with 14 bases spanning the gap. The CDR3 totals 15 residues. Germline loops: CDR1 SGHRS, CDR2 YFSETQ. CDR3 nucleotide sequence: TGCGCCAGCAGCCTGGGGGGTGGACAGAACACTGAAGCTTTCTTT. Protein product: CASSLGGGQNTEAFF.